The clone carrying this TCR beta chain was seen only a few times. No antigen is known for it. Gene names denote mouse genes. The CDR3 is cut off 4 residues early in the read; its end comes from the germline J gene. Scientists pooled cutaneous lymph node cells and sorted them on CD4, CD8alpha, NKG2D, NKG2ACE and other markers. This entry comes from a study of CD8+ T cells in alopecia areata. Study conclusions and caveats: Sequence data from scalp samples additionally include resident alphabeta T cells of normal skin.

The CDR3 is 11 residues long. Germline-derived CDR1 and CDR2 are NNHDY and SYVADS. RNA, once extracted, was reverse transcribed into cDNA for use as the sequencing template. Repertoires were generated with immunoSEQ multiplex PCR, while TCRdb's copy carries only in-frame clones and drops some. Altogether 270,000 or so clones were found in the sample, and no singletons occur. The sequencing sample was made of CD4+ T cells sorted from a lymph node. The origin of this receptor is a C3H/HeJ mouse with alopecia areata. The mouse strain carries the MHC haplotype H2-k. The chain joins TRBV13-3 to TRBJ2-5, with unresolved D. Incomplete CDR3 DNA: TGTGCCAGCAGTGAATTGGAC. Amino acids: CASSELD. The CDR3 in full is CASSELDTQYF.